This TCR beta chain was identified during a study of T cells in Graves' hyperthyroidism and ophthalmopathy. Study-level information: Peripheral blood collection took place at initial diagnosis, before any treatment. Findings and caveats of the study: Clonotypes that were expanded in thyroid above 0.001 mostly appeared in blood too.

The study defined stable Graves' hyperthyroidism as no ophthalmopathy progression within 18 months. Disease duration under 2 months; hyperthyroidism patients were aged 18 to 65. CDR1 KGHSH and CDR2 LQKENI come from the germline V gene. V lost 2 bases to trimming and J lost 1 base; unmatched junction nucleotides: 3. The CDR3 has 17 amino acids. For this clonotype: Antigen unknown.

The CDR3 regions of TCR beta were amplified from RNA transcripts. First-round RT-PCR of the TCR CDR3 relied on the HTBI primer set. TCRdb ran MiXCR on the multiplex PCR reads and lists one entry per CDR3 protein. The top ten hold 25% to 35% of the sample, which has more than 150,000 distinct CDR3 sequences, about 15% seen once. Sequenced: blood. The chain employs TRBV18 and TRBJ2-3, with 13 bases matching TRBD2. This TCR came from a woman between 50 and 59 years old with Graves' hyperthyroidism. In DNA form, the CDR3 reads TGTGCCAGCTCACCAATGGGACTAGCGGGGCGCACAGATACGCAGTATTTT. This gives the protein CASSPMGLAGRTDTQYF.